The clone carrying this TCR beta chain was counted ten times or more. The antigen is not known. PCR was run on genomic DNA. The TCR beta CDR3 region was amplified using 30 forward and 13 reverse primers. TCRdb fed the multiplex PCR reads into MiXCR, producing one record per CDR3 protein. The sample contains a few hundred thousand distinct CDR3 sequences, around 47% of which appear only once. This specimen comes from a study of type 1 and type 2 diabetes patients. Whole-study context: The cohort mixed type 1 diabetes, type 2 diabetes and nondiabetic donors.

Study-wide points: Type 2 diabetes repertoires were more diverse than type 1 diabetes repertoires.

The sample was peripheral blood mononuclear cells (PBMCs). This TCR was sampled from a man between 18 and 35 years old with type 2 diabetes.

The CDR3 DNA follows: TGTGCCAGCAGCTTGGACGGGCGGGGGAGCTACTACGAGCAGTACTTC. Its translation is CASSLDGRGSYYEQYF. The J gene is TRBJ2-7, the V gene TRBV7-3, with 7 nucleotides matching TRBD2. Germline loops: CDR1 SGHTA, CDR2 FQGTGA. This CDR3 comprises 16 residues. The trim removed 3 bases at V and 3 bases at J, leaving 11 bases unmatched.